These T cell receptor beta chains were read from a single sample in a study of low-dose radiotherapy and immunotherapy resistance in tumors. In TCRdb, the reads were re-called with MiXCR into one record per CDR3 protein. The sample carries 39,000 or so distinct CDR3 sequences, more than 20% recorded once. Sequencing used PBMCs, obtained after low-dose radiotherapy plus immunotherapy. These receptors were collected from a female donor with ovarian cancer. CDR3s include the opening cysteine and the closing phenylalanine or tryptophan. A D gene is named only where the DNA matches it firmly. Clone size, where shown, is once, few, many, or a class for clones that have expanded.

clone_size	v_call	j_call	d_call	cdr3_nt	cdr3_aa
many	TRBV10-2	TRBJ2-3	-	TGCGCCACTACCGAGCGCAATCGACCAGATACGCAGTATTTT	CATTERNRPDTQYF
many	TRBV5-1	TRBJ2-7	-	TGCGCCAGCAGCCCTCGGGGTAGCGGAAACTACGAGCAGTACTTC	CASSPRGSGNYEQYF
many	TRBV6-5	TRBJ2-7	-	TGTGCCAGCAGGCAGGGGACTCTGGGGGGGTACGAGCAGTACTTC	CASRQGTLGGYEQYF
many	TRBV5-3	TRBJ1-1	TRBD1	TGTGCCAGCAGCTACAGGGGGTCGGCCACTGAAGCTTTCTTT	CASSYRGSATEAFF
many	TRBV7-3	TRBJ1-1	-	TGTGCCAGCGGTGGAACAGGTCGAACTGAAGCTTTCTTT	CASGGTGRTEAFF
many	TRBV10-3	TRBJ2-6	-	TGTGCCATCAGTGAGTCTATTCCAACAACCTCCTCTGGGGCCAACGTCCTGACTTTC	CAISESIPTTSSGANVLTF
-	TRBV28	TRBJ2-1	TRBD2	TGTGCCATCGACCCGAGCGCGGGAGCCGCCTTAAGAGATGAGCAGTTCTTC	CAIDPSAGAALRDEQFF
-	TRBV6-1	TRBJ1-6	TRBD1	TGTGCCAGCAGCGGGACAGCAAATTCACCCCTCCACTTT	CASSGTANSPLHF
many	TRBV7-8	TRBJ2-2	-	TGTGCCAGCAGAACCTACACCGGGGAGCTGTTTTTT	CASRTYTGELFF
-	TRBV9	TRBJ2-1	-	TGTGCCAGCAGCCCTTTGGGTGAGCAGTTTTTTTTC	CASSPLGEQFFF
many	TRBV14	TRBJ2-1	TRBD2	TGTGCCAGCAGCAGGGCGGGGGGCCTTAGCGGTGAGCAGTTCTTC	CASSRAGGLSGEQFF
many	TRBV28	TRBJ2-2	-	TGTGCCAGCATGGCTTCTACTAACACCGGGGAGCTGTTTTTT	CASMASTNTGELFF
many	TRBV13	TRBJ2-2	TRBD1	TGTGCCAGCAGCTTTTACCCCGGGACAGGGGGATTCGGGGAGCTGTTTTTT	CASSFYPGTGGFGELFF
many	TRBV11-2	TRBJ2-1	TRBD1	TGTGCCAGCAGCTTCAATAGGGGGCACGATGAGCAGTTCTTC	CASSFNRGHDEQFF
many	TRBV3-1	TRBJ2-2	-	TGTGCCAGCAGCCGACTAGCGAACACCGGGGAGCTGTTTTTT	CASSRLANTGELFF
many	TRBV20-1	TRBJ1-1	TRBD1	TGCAGTGCTAGAGATCCGGGACAGAAGACTGAAGCTTTCTTT	CSARDPGQKTEAFF
-	TRBV27	TRBJ1-1	-	TGTACCAGCAAACCGCGGGGGGGACCATACACTTCCCGAGCTGAAGCTTTCTTT	CTSKPRGGPYTSRAEAFF
many	TRBV30	TRBJ1-1	-	TGTGCCTGGAGTCAAACCACAGTTCGAGAAGCTTTCTTT	CAWSQTTVREAFF
many	TRBV23-1	TRBJ2-5	TRBD2	TGCGCCAGCAGTCAATCTAAGAGGAGAACTAGCGCTCAAGAGACCCAGTACTTC	CASSQSKRRTSAQETQYF
-	TRBV6-1	TRBJ1-2	-	TGTGCCAGCAGTGAAGCGCTACAGGGAGACGGCTACACCTTC	CASSEALQGDGYTF
-	TRBV4-2	TRBJ2-2	-	TGTGCCAGCAGCCAAGTTGATCTGACCGGGGAGCTGTTTTTT	CASSQVDLTGELFF
-	TRBV4-3	TRBJ2-1	TRBD1	TGCGCCAGCAGCCAAGTACCCGGACAGGGGTTCAATGAGCAGTTCTTC	CASSQVPGQGFNEQFF
many	TRBV10-3	TRBJ1-4	TRBD1	TGTGCCATCAGTGCCTCGGGACAGGGCCAGGAAAAACTGTTTTTT	CAISASGQGQEKLFF
many	TRBV11-2	TRBJ1-5	TRBD1	TGTGCCAGCAGCTTGGACAGGGGGCACAATCAGCCCCAGCATTTT	CASSLDRGHNQPQHF
many	TRBV28	TRBJ1-5	-	TGTGCCAGCCACCTAGGGGGAAGCAATCAGCCCCAGCATTTT	CASHLGGSNQPQHF
many	TRBV28	TRBJ1-6	-	TGTGCCAGCCGCCGGGACCTTGTTTCCCACTTT	CASRRDLVSHF
many	TRBV6-9	TRBJ2-1	-	TGTGCCAGCAGTTATATTGGTAGCGGCCCCTACAATGAGCAGTTCTTC	CASSYIGSGPYNEQFF
few	TRBV4-3	TRBJ2-7	TRBD2	TGCGCCAGCAGCCAAGATAGGGCTAGCGGGAGTGTTTCCTACGAGCAGTACTTC	CASSQDRASGSVSYEQYF
many	TRBV7-9	TRBJ1-1	TRBD1	TGTGCCAGCAGCTTAACAGGGGAGACCACTGAAGCTTTCTTT	CASSLTGETTEAFF
few	TRBV2	TRBJ2-6	TRBD1	TGTGCCAGCAGAGTTCAGGGGGCAGGTGGGGCCAACGTCCTGACTTTC	CASRVQGAGGANVLTF
many	TRBV6-2/TRBV6-3	TRBJ2-4	-	TGTGCCAGCAGTGCAGACAGGAGACTAGCCAAAAACATTCAGTACTTC	CASSADRRLAKNIQYF
many	TRBV20-1	TRBJ1-5	-	TGCAGTGCTAGGGCTCTGGGTGCAAATCAGCCCCAGCATTTT	CSARALGANQPQHF
many	TRBV20-1	TRBJ1-3	-	TGCAGTGCTGGACAGCCATCCTCTGGAAACACCATATATTTT	CSAGQPSSGNTIYF
-	TRBV2	TRBJ2-5	-	TGTGCCAGCAGTGAAGTTGTTAAGACCCAGTACTTC	CASSEVVKTQYF
few	TRBV5-3	TRBJ1-4	-	TGTGCCAGCAGCTTGGCAGGATCCGCAACTAATGAAAAACTGTTTTTT	CASSLAGSATNEKLFF
many	TRBV12-3/TRBV12-4	TRBJ2-3	-	TGTGCCAGCAGTTTAAGGACAGCAGATACGCAGTATTTT	CASSLRTADTQYF
many	TRBV20-1	TRBJ2-5	-	TGCAGTGCTAGAGGCAGGGAGGCGACCCAGTACTTC	CSARGREATQYF
-	TRBV5-1	TRBJ1-1	-	TGCGCCAGCAGCTTGGGGGCTTTGGGCACTGAAGCTTTCTTT	CASSLGALGTEAFF
-	TRBV6-8	TRBJ1-2	TRBD1	TGTGCCAGCAGTATGCGACAGGGGATCTATGGCTACACCTTC	CASSMRQGIYGYTF
many	TRBV10-3	TRBJ2-7	-	TGTGCCATCAGTGCCCTCGGAGTAGGGCGGGAGCAGTACTTC	CAISALGVGREQYF
many	TRBV7-6	TRBJ1-3	-	TGTGCCAGCAGCTTACTCGGACGGTACTCTGGAAACACCATATATTTT	CASSLLGRYSGNTIYF
many	TRBV29-1	TRBJ1-2	-	TGCAGCGTGGAAAGTTACGGAGACTATGGCTACACCTTC	CSVESYGDYGYTF
many	TRBV5-1	TRBJ2-2	-	TGCGCCAGCAGTTTCGACAGACACACCGGGGAGCTGTTTTTT	CASSFDRHTGELFF